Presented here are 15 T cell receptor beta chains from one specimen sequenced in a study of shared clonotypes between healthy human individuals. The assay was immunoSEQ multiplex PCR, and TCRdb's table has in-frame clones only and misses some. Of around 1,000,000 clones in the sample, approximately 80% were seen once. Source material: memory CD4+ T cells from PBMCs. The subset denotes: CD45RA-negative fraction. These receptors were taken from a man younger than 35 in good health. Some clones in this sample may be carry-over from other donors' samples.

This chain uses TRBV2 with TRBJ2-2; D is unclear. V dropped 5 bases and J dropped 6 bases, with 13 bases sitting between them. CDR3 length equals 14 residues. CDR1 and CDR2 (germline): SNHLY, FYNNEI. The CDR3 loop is CASSSDGRPGELFF. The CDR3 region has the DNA TGTGCCAGCAGTTCGGACGGACGCCCCGGGGAGCTGTTTTTT.

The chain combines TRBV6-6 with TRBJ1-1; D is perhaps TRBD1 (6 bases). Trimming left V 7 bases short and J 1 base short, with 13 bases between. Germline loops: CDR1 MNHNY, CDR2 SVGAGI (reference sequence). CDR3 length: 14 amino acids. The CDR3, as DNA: TGTGCCAGCACTCCAAACAGGGAGAACACTGAAGCTTTCTTT. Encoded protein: CASTPNRENTEAFF.

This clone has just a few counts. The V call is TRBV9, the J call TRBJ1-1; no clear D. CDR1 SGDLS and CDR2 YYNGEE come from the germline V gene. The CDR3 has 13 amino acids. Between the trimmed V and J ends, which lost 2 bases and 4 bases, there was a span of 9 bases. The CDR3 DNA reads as TGTGCCAGCAGCGTTTCCCCAAGCACTGAAGCTTTCTTT. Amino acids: CASSVSPSTEAFF.

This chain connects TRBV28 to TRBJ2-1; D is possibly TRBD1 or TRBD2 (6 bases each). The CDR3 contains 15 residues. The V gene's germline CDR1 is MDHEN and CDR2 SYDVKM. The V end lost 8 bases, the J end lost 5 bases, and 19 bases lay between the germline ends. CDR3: CASGRGGWVNNEQFF. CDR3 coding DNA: TGTGCCAGCGGACGAGGGGGGTGGGTTAACAATGAGCAGTTCTTC.

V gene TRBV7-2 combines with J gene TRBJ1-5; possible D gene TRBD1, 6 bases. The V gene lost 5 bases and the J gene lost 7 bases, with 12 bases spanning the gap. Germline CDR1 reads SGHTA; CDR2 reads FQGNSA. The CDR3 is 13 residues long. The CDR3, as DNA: TGTGCCAGCAGCATACAGGGCGCCCAGCCCCAGCATTTT. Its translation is CASSIQGAQPQHF.

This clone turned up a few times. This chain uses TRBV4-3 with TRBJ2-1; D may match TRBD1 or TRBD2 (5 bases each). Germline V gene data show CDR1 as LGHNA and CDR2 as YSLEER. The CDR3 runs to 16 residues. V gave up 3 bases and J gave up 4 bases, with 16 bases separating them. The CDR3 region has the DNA TGCGCCAGCAGCCAGACGGGGAGCGGACAATACAATGAGCAGTTCTTC. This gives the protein CASSQTGSGQYNEQFF.

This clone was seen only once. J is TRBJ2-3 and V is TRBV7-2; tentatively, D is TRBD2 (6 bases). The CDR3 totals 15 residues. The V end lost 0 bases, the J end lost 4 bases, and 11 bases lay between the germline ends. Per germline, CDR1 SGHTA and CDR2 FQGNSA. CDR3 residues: CASSLAPGLPDTQYF. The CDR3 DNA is TGTGCCAGCAGCTTAGCCCCAGGACTACCAGATACGCAGTATTTT.

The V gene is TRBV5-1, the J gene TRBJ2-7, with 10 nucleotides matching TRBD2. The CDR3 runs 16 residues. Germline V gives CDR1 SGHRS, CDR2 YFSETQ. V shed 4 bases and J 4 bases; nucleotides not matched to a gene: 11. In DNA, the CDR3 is TGCGCCAGCAGCCTGTCACTAAGCGGGAGGGGGTACGAGCAGTACTTC. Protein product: CASSLSLSGRGYEQYF. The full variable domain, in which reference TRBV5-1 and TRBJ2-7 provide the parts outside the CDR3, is KAGVTQTPRYLIKTRGQQVTLSCSPISGHRSVSWYQQTPGQGLQFLFEYFSETQRNKGNFPGRFSGRQFSNSRSEMNVSTLELGDSALYLCASSLSLSGRGYEQYFGPGTRLTVT.

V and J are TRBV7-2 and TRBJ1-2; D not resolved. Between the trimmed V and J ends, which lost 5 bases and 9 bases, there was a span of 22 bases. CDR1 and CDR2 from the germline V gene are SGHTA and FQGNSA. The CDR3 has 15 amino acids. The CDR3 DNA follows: TGTGCCAGCAGCCCACACCGGGCGGAATTAGGGCGCTACACCTTC. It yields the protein CASSPHRAELGRYTF.

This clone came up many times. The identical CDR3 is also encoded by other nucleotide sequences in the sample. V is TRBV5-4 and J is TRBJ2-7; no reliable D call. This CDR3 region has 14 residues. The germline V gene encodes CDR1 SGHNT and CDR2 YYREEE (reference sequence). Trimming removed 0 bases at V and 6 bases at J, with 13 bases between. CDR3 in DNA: TGTGCCAGCAGCTTGGGGCAATGGAAGGGCGAGCAGTACTTC. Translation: CASSLGQWKGEQYF.

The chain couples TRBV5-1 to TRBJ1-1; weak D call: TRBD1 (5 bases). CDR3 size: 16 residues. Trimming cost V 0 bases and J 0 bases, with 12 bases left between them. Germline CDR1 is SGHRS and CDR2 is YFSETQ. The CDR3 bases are TGCGCCAGCAGCTTGGCTCAGGGAATGATGAACACTGAAGCTTTCTTT. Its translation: CASSLAQGMMNTEAFF.

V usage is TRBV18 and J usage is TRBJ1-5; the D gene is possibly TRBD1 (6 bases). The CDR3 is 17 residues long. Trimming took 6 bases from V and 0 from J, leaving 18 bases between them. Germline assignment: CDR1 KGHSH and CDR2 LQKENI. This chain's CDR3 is CASSSSGTTYSNQPQHF. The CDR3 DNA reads TGTGCCAGCTCGTCCTCCGGGACAACTTATAGCAATCAGCCCCAGCATTTT. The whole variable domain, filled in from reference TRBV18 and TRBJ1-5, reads NAGVMQNPRHLVRRRGQEARLRCSPMKGHSHVYWYRQLPEEGLKFMVYLQKENIIDESGMPKERFSAEFPKEGPSILRIQQVVRGDSAAYFCASSSSGTTYSNQPQHFGDGTRLSIL.

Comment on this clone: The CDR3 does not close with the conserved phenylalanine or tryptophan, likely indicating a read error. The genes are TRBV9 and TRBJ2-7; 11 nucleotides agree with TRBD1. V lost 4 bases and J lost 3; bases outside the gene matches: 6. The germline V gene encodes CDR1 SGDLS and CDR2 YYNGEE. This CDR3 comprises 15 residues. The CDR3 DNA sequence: TGTGCCAGCAGCCCCCGGGACAGGGGGGGCTACGAGCAGTACTCC. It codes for CASSPRDRGGYEQYS.

The DNA of the CDR3 is TGTGCCAGCAGCTCGACTAGCGGGGTCAGGGGGGAGACCCAGTACTTC. Amino acid sequence: CASSSTSGVRGETQYF. V and J are TRBV7-9 and TRBJ2-5; 11 positions agree with TRBD2. The length of the CDR3 is 16 residues. V shed 4 bases, J shed 5 bases, and the junction held 9 bases outside the gene matches. Germline loops: CDR1 SEHNR, CDR2 FQNEAQ (reference sequence).

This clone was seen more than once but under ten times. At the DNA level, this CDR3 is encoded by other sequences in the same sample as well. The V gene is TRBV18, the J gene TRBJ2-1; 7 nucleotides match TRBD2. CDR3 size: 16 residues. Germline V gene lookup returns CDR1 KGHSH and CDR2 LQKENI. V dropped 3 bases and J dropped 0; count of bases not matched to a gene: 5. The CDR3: CASSPPGGGSYNEQFF. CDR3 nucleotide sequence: TGTGCCAGCTCACCCCCGGGGGGTGGCTCCTACAATGAGCAGTTCTTC.